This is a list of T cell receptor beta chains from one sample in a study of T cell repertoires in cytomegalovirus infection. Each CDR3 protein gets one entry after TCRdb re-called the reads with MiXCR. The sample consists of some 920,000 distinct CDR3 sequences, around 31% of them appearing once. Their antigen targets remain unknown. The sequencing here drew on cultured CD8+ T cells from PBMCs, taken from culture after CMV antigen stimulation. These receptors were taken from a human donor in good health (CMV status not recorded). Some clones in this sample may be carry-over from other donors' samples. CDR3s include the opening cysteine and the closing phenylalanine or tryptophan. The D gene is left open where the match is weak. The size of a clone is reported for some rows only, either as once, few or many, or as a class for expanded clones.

CASSFGQGRTGELFF,TGTGCCAGCAGTTTCGGCCAGGGAAGGACCGGGGAGCTGTTTTTT,NA,TRBJ2-2,NA,TRBV27
CSVLAGGPYEQFF,TGCAGCGTTTTAGCGGGGGGGCCCTATGAGCAGTTCTTC,TRBD2,TRBJ2-1,NA,TRBV29-1
CASRAPIKLFF,TGTGCCAGCAGAGCTCCGATCAAACTGTTTTTT,NA,TRBJ1-4,NA,TRBV6-4
CATSRDLTTNEKLFF,TGTGCCACCAGCAGAGACTTAACAACTAATGAAAAACTGTTTTTT,NA,TRBJ1-4,NA,TRBV15
CASGTHRGGPAYGYTF,TGTGCCAGCGGAACACATAGGGGGGGGCCGGCCTATGGCTACACCTTC,NA,TRBJ1-2,few,TRBV6-1
CASSLGSRSPLHF,TGTGCCAGCAGCTTGGGCAGCCGTTCACCCCTCCACTTT,NA,TRBJ1-6,NA,TRBV5-6
CASARTVPVTDEQFF,TGTGCTTCGGCCCGGACGGTCCCTGTTACCGATGAGCAGTTCTTC,NA,TRBJ2-1,few,TRBV12-3/TRBV12-4
CVSTPGWQFNEKLFF,TGTGTCAGTACCCCGGGGTGGCAGTTTAATGAAAAACTGTTTTTT,NA,TRBJ1-4,NA,TRBV19
CASSVPGHGRVGNTIYF,TGTGCCAGCAGTGTCCCGGGACACGGACGCGTTGGAAACACCATATATTTT,NA,TRBJ1-3,NA,TRBV6-1
CASSPPTGRYGYTF,TGTGCCAGCAGCCCTCCAACAGGGAGGTATGGCTACACCTTC,NA,TRBJ1-2,NA,TRBV9
CASSSGFEAFF,TGCGCCAGCAGCTCGGGTTTCGAAGCTTTCTTT,NA,TRBJ1-1,few,TRBV5-1
CSARNRDTGELFF,TGCAGTGCTAGGAACAGGGATACCGGGGAGCTGTTTTTT,NA,TRBJ2-2,NA,TRBV20-1
CASSLGVTIRDSSRFTDTQYF,TGTGCCAGCAGCTTGGGGGTAACGATCCGGGACAGCTCCAGATTTACAGATACGCAGTATTTT,TRBD1,TRBJ2-3,NA,TRBV7-3
CASSVGVAGYETQYF,TGTGCCAGTAGCGTCGGGGTAGCGGGGTATGAGACCCAGTACTTC,TRBD2,TRBJ2-5,NA,TRBV19
CASSPNELGGDTGELFF,TGTGCCAGCAGCCCCAACGAGCTTGGGGGCGACACCGGGGAGCTGTTTTTT,NA,TRBJ2-2,few,TRBV7-3
CASSLRQQHRQTGELFF,TGTGCCAGCAGCCTAAGGCAGCAGCACAGACAGACCGGGGAGCTGTTTTTT,NA,TRBJ2-2,few,TRBV7-4
CATKGPESYEQYF,TGTGCCACCAAGGGGCCGGAATCCTACGAGCAGTACTTC,NA,TRBJ2-7,NA,TRBV2